This TCR beta chain was sequenced during a study of T cells in Graves' hyperthyroidism and ophthalmopathy. Those with hyperthyroidism were 18 to 65 years old, newly diagnosed, and ill for under 2 months. Criteria for exclusion of patients were uncontrolled infection, other autoimmune disease, pregnancy or lactation. Based on clinical symptoms, serum thyroxine and TRAb, thyroid ultrasound and orbital computed tomography, diagnoses were reached. Germline lookup yields CDR1 MNHEY and CDR2 SMNVEV (reference sequence). The J segment lost 0 bases and the V segment lost 10 bases, leaving 5 bases of the junction unmatched. CDR3 length: 13 amino acids. This clonotype came up a few times. Template material for amplifying TCR beta CDR3 regions consisted of RNA transcripts. The HTBI primer set served for first-round RT-PCR of the TCR CDR3. One entry per CDR3 protein results from TCRdb running MiXCR on the multiplex PCR reads. The profile covers a few hundred thousand distinct CDR3 sequences, with roughly 20% appearing a single time and about half taken by the ten largest.

The sequencing input was blood. The chain links TRBV27 to TRBJ2-5; the match to TRBD2 covers 7 bases. The receptor comes from a woman in her forties or fifties with Graves' hyperthyroidism. The CDR3 region is CATGGTNQETQYF. In DNA form, the CDR3 reads TGTGCCACCGGGGGGACTAACCAAGAGACCCAGTACTTC.